The clone carrying this T cell receptor beta chain was recorded many times. These data belong to a study of regulatory T cells in long-lasting Graves disease. The time point was: newly diagnosed GD, antithyroid drugs for less than 3 months. PBMC RNA served as the TCR library source. In building TCR beta libraries, iRepertoire HTBI primers were used together with Arm-PCR of CDR3 regions. TCRdb re-called the multiplex PCR reads through MiXCR, storing one row per CDR3 protein. The profile shows 450,000 to 500,000 distinct CDR3 sequences, around 15% of them singletons. CDR3 length: 15 amino acids. V gave up 2 bases and J gave up 5 bases, with 16 bases separating them. This same sample was also part of a study on T cells in Graves' hyperthyroidism and ophthalmopathy. From that paper: Hyperthyroidism patients were newly diagnosed, had disease duration under 2 months, and were aged 18 to 65 years. TCR CDR3 underwent first-round RT-PCR with the HTBI primer set.

The sequence derives from a man in his forties or fifties with Graves disease. The V call is TRBV12-3 or TRBV12-4, the J call TRBJ2-7; either TRBD1 or TRBD2 may fit D (5 bases each). Sequenced here: peripheral blood mononuclear cells (PBMCs), sampled at new diagnosis, from a patient treated with antithyroid drugs. CDR3 sequence (DNA): TGTGCCAGCAGTTTACGGGACGGCTCTCTCCACGAGCAGTACTTC. It specifies CASSLRDGSLHEQYF.